A selection of T cell receptor beta chains follows, all from one sample in a study of immune evolution from preneoplasia to lung adenocarcinoma. TCRdb keeps only in-frame clones here, not all; method: immunoSEQ multiplex PCR. Among around 21,000 clones, less than 80% were seen once, and the ten largest hold around 6%. Sequencing was carried out using FFPE invasive lung adenocarcinoma tissue. The receptors were gathered from a person between 60 and 69 years old with lung adenocarcinoma. Both conserved end residues are part of each CDR3. The D gene is left open where the match is weak. Part of the rows lack a size; the others show once, few, many or a class for expanded clones.

TRBJ1-1 . 13 TRBV9 . TGTGCCAGCACCGTGGGGTCGGGCACTGAAGCTTTCTTT CASTVGSGTEAFF
TRBJ1-1 . 12 TRBV5-1 . TGCGCCAGCAGCGGTTCCAACACTGAAGCTTTCTTT CASSGSNTEAFF
TRBJ2-3 TRBD2 16 TRBV5-4 . TGTGCCAGCAGCTTACGGACTAGCGTGAGCACAGATACGCAGTATTTT CASSLRTSVSTDTQYF
TRBJ1-1 . 15 TRBV28 . TGTGCCAGCAGTTCACCAGAGGGTCGGAACACTGAAGCTTTCTTT CASSSPEGRNTEAFF
TRBJ2-7 TRBD2 15 TRBV5-1 . TGCGCCAGCAGAGTGGCGGGAGGCTACACCTACGAGCAGTACTTC CASRVAGGYTYEQYF
TRBJ2-7 . 12 TRBV12-5 . TGTGCTAGTGGTCCCACGGTCTACGAGCAGTACTTC CASGPTVYEQYF
TRBJ1-6 . 14 TRBV5-1 once TGCGCCAGCAGCTTGGACAGGGCTGAAGTAAGCCTCCACTTT CASSLDRAEVSLHF
TRBJ2-3 . 14 TRBV6-5 few TGTGCCAGCAGTTACAAGGGGAGTGCAGATACGCAGTATTTT CASSYKGSADTQYF
TRBJ1-4 . 13 TRBV30 . TGTGCCGTTAGACAGCACTCCAATGAAAAACTGTTTTTT CAVRQHSNEKLFF
TRBJ1-2 TRBD1 15 TRBV6-1 . TGTGCCAGCAGTGGAGGGGGCAGGGGGAACTATGGCTACACCTTC CASSGGGRGNYGYTF
TRBJ2-7 TRBD1 14 TRBV7-2 . TGTGCCAGCAGCCCACGGACAGGGGGCTACGAGCAGTACTTC CASSPRTGGYEQYF
TRBJ2-5 TRBD2 14 TRBV15 few TGTGCCACCCGGACTAGCGGCCGAATGGAGACCCAGTACTTC CATRTSGRMETQYF